Following are 4 T cell receptor beta chains from one sample sequenced in a study of blood T cell repertoires in COVID-19. The repertoire was sequenced with immunoSEQ multiplex PCR; TCRdb's copy has only in-frame clones and lacks some. The sample has roughly 81,000 clones; about four fifths are singletons. Sequencing was carried out using peripheral blood. These receptors were collected from a woman in her 70s with acute or convalescent COVID-19.

A few counts support this clone. The chain is built from TRBV2 and TRBJ1-1; 7 nucleotides line up with TRBD1. The CDR3 contains 14 residues. Germline V gene data show CDR1 as SNHLY and CDR2 as FYNNEI. V lost 3 bases to trimming and J lost 10 bases; unmatched junction nucleotides: 11. In DNA form, the CDR3 reads TGTGCCAGCAGTGAGACAGGGAGTCAGCATAGAGCTTTCTTT. Amino acid sequence: CASSETGSQHRAFF.

The V and J genes are TRBV5-4 and TRBJ2-7; TRBD2 is a possible D gene (6 bases). Per the germline V gene, CDR1 is SGHNT and CDR2 is YYREEE (reference sequence). The CDR3 has 14 amino acids. The V gene lost 4 bases and the J gene lost 2 bases, with 13 bases spanning the gap. In nucleotides, the CDR3 is TGTGCCAGCAGCCCGGAGGGTCCAACCTACGAGCAGTACTTC. Protein sequence: CASSPEGPTYEQYF.

This clone was counted once. V usage is TRBV5-5 and J usage is TRBJ1-2, with unresolved D. CDR1 SGHKS and CDR2 YYEKEE come from the germline V gene (reference sequence). The CDR3 totals 13 residues. Trimming pared 0 bases from V and 8 bases from J, leaving 11 bases between. This CDR3 is CASSLGEVGGYTF. CDR3 sequence (DNA): TGTGCCAGCAGCTTGGGTGAGGTTGGCGGCTACACCTTC.

The rearrangement links TRBV3-1 (or the pseudogene TRBV3-2) to TRBJ2-1; D possibly corresponds to TRBD2 (5 bases). V shed 2 bases and J shed 0 bases, with 8 bases lying between them. This CDR3 has 15 residues. Germline values: CDR1 LGHDT, CDR2 YNNKEL (reference sequence). As DNA, the CDR3 is TGTGCCAGCAGCCAAACGGGATACTCCTACAATGAGCAGTTCTTC. Translation gives CASSQTGYSYNEQFF.